A selection of T cell receptor beta chains follows, all from one sample in a study of early T cells in non-severe SARS-CoV-2 infection. TCRdb analysed the 5' RACE reads with MiXCR anew, one entry per CDR3 protein. Of about 67,000 distinct CDR3 sequences listed, 10% are singletons. The input for sequencing was whole blood, taken at baseline. Source of these receptors: an adult who was a healthcare worker with PCR-confirmed SARS-CoV-2 infection or an uninfected control (not recorded which). CDR3s include the opening cysteine and the closing phenylalanine or tryptophan. D genes are given only for firm matches. Clone size, where shown, is once, few, many, or a class for clones that have expanded.

D	V	size	J	DNA	CDR3
NA	TRBV29-1	many	TRBJ2-1	TGCAGCGTTGAATTTGCGGCACTAGGGAGGCACAATGAGCAGTTCTTC	CSVEFAALGRHNEQFF
NA	TRBV28	many	TRBJ2-1	TGTGCCAGCAGTTCCGCAGTGGGCGGAGAATCCTACAATGAGCAGTTCTTC	CASSSAVGGESYNEQFF
NA	TRBV7-2	NA	TRBJ2-6	TGTGCCAGCAGCTTAGCGCCAGCCTCTGGGGCCAACGTCCTGACTTTC	CASSLAPASGANVLTF
NA	TRBV3-1	NA	TRBJ1-6	TGTGCCAGCAGCCTCAGACCATCCCTCGATAATTCACCCCTCCACTTT	CASSLRPSLDNSPLHF
NA	TRBV12-3/TRBV12-4	many	TRBJ2-2	TGTGCCAGCAGTTTTAAGTACACCGGGGAGCTGTTTTTT	CASSFKYTGELFF
NA	TRBV5-5	many	TRBJ1-3	TGTGCCAGCAGCTTGTCCGGCTCTGGAAACACCATATATTTT	CASSLSGSGNTIYF
NA	TRBV7-9	few	TRBJ1-2	TGTGCCAGCAGCTTAGTCCCCAGGGTAGACTATGGCTACACCTTC	CASSLVPRVDYGYTF
TRBD2	TRBV7-2	few	TRBJ2-5	TGTGCCAGCAGCTTAGCGGCGACTAGCAGACAAGAGACCCAGTACTTC	CASSLAATSRQETQYF
NA	TRBV6-6	many	TRBJ2-7	TGTGCCAGCAGTTACCCAGGGGAAGGGTACGAGCAGTACTTC	CASSYPGEGYEQYF
TRBD1	TRBV6-1	NA	TRBJ1-6	TGTGCCAGCAGTGAAAAACGGGCAGGGGGTAATTCACCCCTCCACTTT	CASSEKRAGGNSPLHF
NA	TRBV7-8	NA	TRBJ2-7	TGTGCCAGCAGCTTAAGCCAGGGCGCCTACGAGCAGTACTTC	CASSLSQGAYEQYF
TRBD1	TRBV2	few	TRBJ1-5	TGTGCCAGCAGTGCAGGACAGGGATCTCAGCCCCAGCATTTT	CASSAGQGSQPQHF
NA	TRBV28	NA	TRBJ2-2	TGTGCCAGCAGCCCCACTACCGGGGAGCTGTTTTTT	CASSPTTGELFF
TRBD2	TRBV20-1	NA	TRBJ2-3	TGCAGTGCCCCCCCTCTAGCGGTCTCCACAGATACGCAGTATTTT	CSAPPLAVSTDTQYF
NA	TRBV11-2	few	TRBJ1-4	TGTGCCAGCAGCCCCCCGGGGTTCAAACTGTTTTTT	CASSPPGFKLFF
NA	TRBV10-3	many	TRBJ2-7	TGTGCCATCAGTGACTTCGGGGGGCTTGACGAGCAGTACTTC	CAISDFGGLDEQYF
NA	TRBV28	few	TRBJ2-3	TGTGCCAGCAGCCCTCCAACTAGCCGTGATACGCAGTATTTT	CASSPPTSRDTQYF
NA	TRBV12-3/TRBV12-4	many	TRBJ2-5	TGTGCCAGCAGTTTCTCCAGGGAGACCCAGTACTTC	CASSFSRETQYF
TRBD2	TRBV15	NA	TRBJ2-3	TGTGCCACCGATTTTGCGGGGGGGAGCACAGATACGCAGTATTTT	CATDFAGGSTDTQYF
TRBD1	TRBV7-9	many	TRBJ2-6	TGTGCCAGCAGCCCCGACAGGGGGCAAAGCTCTGGGGCCAACGTCCTGACTTTC	CASSPDRGQSSGANVLTF
NA	TRBV3-1	few	TRBJ2-3	TGTGCCAGCAGCCCGACAGGAGCCTACACAGATACGCAGTATTTT	CASSPTGAYTDTQYF
TRBD2	TRBV29-1	many	TRBJ2-1	TGCAGCGTTGATCGAGGACTAGGGGCAGGGAATGAGCAGTTCTTC	CSVDRGLGAGNEQFF